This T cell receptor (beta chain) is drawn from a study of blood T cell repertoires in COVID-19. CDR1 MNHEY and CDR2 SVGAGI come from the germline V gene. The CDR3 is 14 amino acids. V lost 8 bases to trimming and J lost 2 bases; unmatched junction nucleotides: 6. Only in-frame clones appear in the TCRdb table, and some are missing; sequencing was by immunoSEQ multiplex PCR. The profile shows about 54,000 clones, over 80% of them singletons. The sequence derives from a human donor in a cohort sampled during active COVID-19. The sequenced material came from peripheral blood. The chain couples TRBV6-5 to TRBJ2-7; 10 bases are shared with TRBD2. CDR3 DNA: TGTGCCAGCTATAGCGGGAGGAGTCCCTACGAGCAGTACTTC. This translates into CASYSGRSPYEQYF.